This TCR beta chain was found in a study of T cells in Graves' hyperthyroidism and ophthalmopathy. Amplified regions were TCR beta CDR3 sequences from RNA transcripts. First-round RT-PCR with HTBI primers amplified the TCR CDR3 region. TCRdb used MiXCR to reprocess the multiplex PCR reads, holding one entry per CDR3 protein. The sample yields 800,000 or so distinct CDR3 sequences, around 38% seen once. The CDR3 sequence is 16 residues long. V gave up 3 bases and J gave up 3 bases, with 19 bases separating them. Germline values: CDR1 SGDLS, CDR2 YYNGEE. This clonotype was counted only a few times. This sequence was found in a man in his late teens or twenties with Graves' hyperthyroidism. The sequenced sample was blood. The rearrangement links TRBV9 to TRBJ2-7, with a weak D call TRBD2 (6 bases). The CDR3 DNA sequence: TGTGCCAGCAGCGCAGGACCAACGAACGGGGGCTACGAGCAGTACTTC. Translation: CASSAGPTNGGYEQYF. The complete variable domain, with remaining parts taken from reference TRBV9 and TRBJ2-7, reads DSGVTQTPKHLITATGQRVTLRCSPRSGDLSVYWYQQSLDQGLQFLIQYYNGEERAKGNILERFSAQQFPDLHSELNLSSLELGDSALYFCASSAGPTNGGYEQYFGPGTRLTVT.